This TCR beta chain is from a study of blood T cell repertoires in COVID-19. At the level of the study: The United States, Italy and Spain supplied acute and convalescent COVID-19 samples. T cells, B-cell-depleted T cells, or PBMCs supplied cDNA or gDNA.

Original data processing: By means of reference gene primer amplification, nucleated cell counts were estimated. Assay: immunoSEQ multiplex PCR; the TCRdb copy retains only in-frame clones and omits some. The V and J calls and clone size are taken from that table; D and trimming were inferred from the DNA. The sample contains more than 110,000 clones, 84% of which appear only once. CDR1 is KGHSH and CDR2 is LQKENI in the germline V gene. V lost 5 bases and J lost 0, with 7 bases in between. The CDR3 runs to 14 residues. Sequenced: peripheral blood. The V gene is TRBV18, the J gene TRBJ2-2; weak D call: TRBD1 (6 bases). The clonotype comes from a human donor in a cohort sampled during active COVID-19. The CDR3 DNA follows: TGTGCCAGCTCATGGGGGCCGAACACCGGGGAGCTGTTTTTT. Encoded protein: CASSWGPNTGELFF.